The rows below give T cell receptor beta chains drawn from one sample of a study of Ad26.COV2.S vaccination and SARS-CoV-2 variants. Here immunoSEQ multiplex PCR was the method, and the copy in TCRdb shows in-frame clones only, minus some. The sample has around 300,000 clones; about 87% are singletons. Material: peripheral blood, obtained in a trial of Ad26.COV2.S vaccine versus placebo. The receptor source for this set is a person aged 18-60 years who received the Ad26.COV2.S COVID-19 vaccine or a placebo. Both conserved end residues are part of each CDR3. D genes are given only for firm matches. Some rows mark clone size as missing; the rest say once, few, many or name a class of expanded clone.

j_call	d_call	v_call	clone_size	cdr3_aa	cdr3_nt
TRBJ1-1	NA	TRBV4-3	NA	CASSQDVVSDTEAFF	TGCGCCAGCAGCCAAGATGTAGTTTCCGACACTGAAGCTTTCTTT
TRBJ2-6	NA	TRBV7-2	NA	CASSLEATGANVLTF	TGTGCCAGCAGCTTAGAGGCGACGGGGGCCAACGTCCTGACTTTC
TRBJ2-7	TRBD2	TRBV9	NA	CASSPRAGLAGGSYEQYF	TGTGCCAGCAGCCCCCGCGCAGGGCTAGCGGGAGGATCGTACGAGCAGTACTTC
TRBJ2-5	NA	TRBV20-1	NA	CSASLGGIETQYF	TGCAGTGCTAGTTTGGGGGGTATAGAGACCCAGTACTTC
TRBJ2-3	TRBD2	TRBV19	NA	CASSPRLAGGVDTQYF	TGTGCCAGTAGTCCCAGACTAGCGGGGGGGGTTGATACGCAGTATTTT
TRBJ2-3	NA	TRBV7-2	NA	CASSLDRFTDTQYF	TGTGCCAGCAGCTTAGACCGGTTCACAGATACGCAGTATTTT
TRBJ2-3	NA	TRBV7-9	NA	CASTREPDTQYF	TGTGCCAGCACCCGGGAACCAGATACGCAGTATTTT
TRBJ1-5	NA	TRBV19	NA	CASSWFRGENNQPQHF	TGTGCCAGTAGTTGGTTCCGGGGGGAGAACAATCAGCCCCAGCATTTT
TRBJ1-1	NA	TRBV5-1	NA	CASSREGDFRGLNTEAFF	TGCGCCAGCAGTCGTGAGGGGGATTTTAGAGGATTGAACACTGAAGCTTTCTTT
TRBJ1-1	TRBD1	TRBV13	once	CASSTGTGPYRLYTEAFF	TGTGCCAGCAGCACCGGGACAGGGCCATATAGGTTGTACACTGAAGCTTTCTTT
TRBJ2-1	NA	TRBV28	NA	CASSGSSYNEQFF	TGTGCCAGCAGCGGGAGCTCCTACAATGAGCAGTTCTTC
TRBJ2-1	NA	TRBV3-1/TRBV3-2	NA	CASSLRGEQFF	TGTGCCAGCAGCTTAAGGGGGGAGCAGTTCTTC
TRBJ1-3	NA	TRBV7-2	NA	CASSWSITGNTIYF	TGTGCCAGCAGCTGGAGCATCACTGGAAACACCATATATTTT
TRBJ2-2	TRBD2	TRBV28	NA	CASSLRTSGSLSTGELFF	TGTGCCAGCAGTCTCCGGACTAGCGGGAGTTTATCCACCGGGGAGCTGTTTTTT
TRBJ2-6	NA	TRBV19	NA	CASRAGFSSGANVLTF	TGTGCCAGTAGAGCAGGGTTCAGCTCTGGGGCCAACGTCCTGACTTTC